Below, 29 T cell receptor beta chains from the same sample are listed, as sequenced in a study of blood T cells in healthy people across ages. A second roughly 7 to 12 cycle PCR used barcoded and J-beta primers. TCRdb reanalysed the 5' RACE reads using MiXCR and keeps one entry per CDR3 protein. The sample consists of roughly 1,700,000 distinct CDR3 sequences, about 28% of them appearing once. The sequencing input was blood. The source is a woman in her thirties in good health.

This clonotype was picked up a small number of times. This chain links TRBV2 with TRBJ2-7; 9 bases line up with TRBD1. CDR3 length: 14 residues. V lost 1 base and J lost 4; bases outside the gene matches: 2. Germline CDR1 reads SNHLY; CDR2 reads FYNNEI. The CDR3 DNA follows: TGTGCCAGCAGTGAAGACAGGGGGCAGTACGAGCAGTACTTC. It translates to CASSEDRGQYEQYF. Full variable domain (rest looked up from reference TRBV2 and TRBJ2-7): EPEVTQTPSHQVTQMGQEVILRCVPISNHLYFYWYRQILGQKVEFLVSFYNNEISEKSEIFDDQFSVERPDGSNFTLKIRSTKLEDSAMYFCASSEDRGQYEQYFGPGTRLTVT.

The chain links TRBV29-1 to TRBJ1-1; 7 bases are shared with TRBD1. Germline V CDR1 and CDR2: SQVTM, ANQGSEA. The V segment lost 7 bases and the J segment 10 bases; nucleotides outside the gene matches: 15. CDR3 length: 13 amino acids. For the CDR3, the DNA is TGCAGCGGGATACAGGGGAGCGATCGCCTAGCTTTCTTT. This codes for CSGIQGSDRLAFF.

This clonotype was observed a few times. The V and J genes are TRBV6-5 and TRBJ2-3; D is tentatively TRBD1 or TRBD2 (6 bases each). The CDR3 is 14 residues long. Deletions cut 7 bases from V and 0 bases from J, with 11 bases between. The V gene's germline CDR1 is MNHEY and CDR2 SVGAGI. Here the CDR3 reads CASMRGGSTDTQYF. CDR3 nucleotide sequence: TGTGCCAGCATGAGAGGGGGGAGCACAGATACGCAGTATTTT.

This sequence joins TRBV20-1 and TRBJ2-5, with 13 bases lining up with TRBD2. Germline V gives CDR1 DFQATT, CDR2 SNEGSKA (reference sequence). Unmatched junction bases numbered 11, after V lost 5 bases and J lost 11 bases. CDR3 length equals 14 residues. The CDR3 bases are TGCAGTGCTCCGAGGACTAGCGGGGGTACTGAGCAGTACTTC. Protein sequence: CSAPRTSGGTEQYF.

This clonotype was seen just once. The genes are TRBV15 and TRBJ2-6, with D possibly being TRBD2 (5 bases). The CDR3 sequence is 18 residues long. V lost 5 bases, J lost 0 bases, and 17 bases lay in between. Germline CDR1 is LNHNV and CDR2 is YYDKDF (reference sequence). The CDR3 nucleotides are TGTGCCACCAGCGCACCGGGGATTGGTTTCTCTGGGGCCAACGTCCTGACTTTC. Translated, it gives CATSAPGIGFSGANVLTF.

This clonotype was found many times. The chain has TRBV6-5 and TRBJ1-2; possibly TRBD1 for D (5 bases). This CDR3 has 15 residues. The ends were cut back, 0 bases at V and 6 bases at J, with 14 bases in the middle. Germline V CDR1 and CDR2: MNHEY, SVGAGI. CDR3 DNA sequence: TGTGCCAGCAGTTACTCGATGGGGGGGTACCATGGCTACACCTTC. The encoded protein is CASSYSMGGYHGYTF.

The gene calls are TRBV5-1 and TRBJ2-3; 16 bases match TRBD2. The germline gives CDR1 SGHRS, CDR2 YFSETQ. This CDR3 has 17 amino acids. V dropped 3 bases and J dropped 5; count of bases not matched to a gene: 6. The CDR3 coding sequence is TGCGCCAGCAGCTCCGGGACTAGCGGGAGGGCCGAAGATACGCAGTATTTT. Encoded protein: CASSSGTSGRAEDTQYF.

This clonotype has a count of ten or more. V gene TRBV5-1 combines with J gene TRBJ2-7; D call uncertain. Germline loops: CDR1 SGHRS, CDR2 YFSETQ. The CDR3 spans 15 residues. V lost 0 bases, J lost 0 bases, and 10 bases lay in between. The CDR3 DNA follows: TGCGCCAGCAGCTTGGAAGCGTTAGTCTCCTACGAGCAGTACTTC. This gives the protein CASSLEALVSYEQYF.

This CDR3 is CASWTPGLAGGEQFF. The CDR3 nucleotides read TGCGCCAGCTGGACTCCGGGACTAGCGGGGGGTGAGCAGTTCTTC. The V gene is TRBV5-1, the J gene TRBJ2-1, with 15 bases aligning to TRBD2. This CDR3 has 15 amino acids. In germline, CDR1 is SGHRS, CDR2 YFSETQ. V shed 7 bases and J 9 bases; nucleotides not matched to a gene: 8.

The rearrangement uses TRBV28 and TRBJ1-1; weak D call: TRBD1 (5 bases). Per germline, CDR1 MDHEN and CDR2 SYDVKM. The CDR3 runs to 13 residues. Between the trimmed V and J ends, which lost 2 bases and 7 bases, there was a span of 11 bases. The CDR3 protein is CASSLVQALEAFF. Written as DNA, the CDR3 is TGTGCCAGCAGTTTAGTACAGGCCCTTGAAGCTTTCTTT. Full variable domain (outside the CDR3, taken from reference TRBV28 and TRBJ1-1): DVKVTQSSRYLVKRTGEKVFLECVQDMDHENMFWYRQDPGLGLRLIYFSYDVKMKEKGDIPEGYSVSREKKERFSLILESASTNQTSMYLCASSLVQALEAFFGQGTRLTVV.

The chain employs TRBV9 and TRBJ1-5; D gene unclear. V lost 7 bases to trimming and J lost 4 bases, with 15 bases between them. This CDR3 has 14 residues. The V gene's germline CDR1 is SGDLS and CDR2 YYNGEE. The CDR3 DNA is TGTGCCAGCTCACAGAGCGTTGGTAATCAGCCCCAGCATTTT. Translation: CASSQSVGNQPQHF.

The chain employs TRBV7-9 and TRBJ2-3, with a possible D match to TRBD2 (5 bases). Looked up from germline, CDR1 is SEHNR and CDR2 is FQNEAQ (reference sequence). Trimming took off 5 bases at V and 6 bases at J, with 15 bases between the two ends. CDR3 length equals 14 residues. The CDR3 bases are TGTGCCAGCAGCCCGGCCCAACCTAGCGATACGCAGTATTTT. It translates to CASSPAQPSDTQYF.

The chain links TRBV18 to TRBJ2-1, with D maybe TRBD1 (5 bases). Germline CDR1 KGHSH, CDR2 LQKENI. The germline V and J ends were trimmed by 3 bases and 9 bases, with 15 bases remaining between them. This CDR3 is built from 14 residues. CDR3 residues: CASSPARGPGEQFF. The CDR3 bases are TGTGCCAGCTCACCCGCTAGGGGCCCCGGTGAGCAGTTCTTC.

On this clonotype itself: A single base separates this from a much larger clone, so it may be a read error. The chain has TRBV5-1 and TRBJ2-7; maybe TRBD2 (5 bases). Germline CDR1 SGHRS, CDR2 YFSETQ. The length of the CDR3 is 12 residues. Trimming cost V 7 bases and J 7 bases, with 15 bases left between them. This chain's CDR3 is CASCVARDEQYF. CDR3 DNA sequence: TGCGCCAGCTGTGTAGCGAGGGATGAGCAGTACTTC.

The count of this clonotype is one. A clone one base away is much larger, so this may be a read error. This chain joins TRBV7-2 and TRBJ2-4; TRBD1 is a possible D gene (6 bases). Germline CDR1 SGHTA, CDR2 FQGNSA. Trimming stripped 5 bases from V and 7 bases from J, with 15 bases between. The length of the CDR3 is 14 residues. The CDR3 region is CTSSQTGVGNIQYF. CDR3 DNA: TGTACCAGCAGCCAGACAGGAGTTGGGAACATTCAGTACTTC.

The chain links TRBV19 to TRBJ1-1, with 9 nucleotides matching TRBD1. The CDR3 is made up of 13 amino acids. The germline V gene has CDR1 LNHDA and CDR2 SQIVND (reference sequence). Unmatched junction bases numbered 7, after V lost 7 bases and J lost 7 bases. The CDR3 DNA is TGTGCCAGTACACAGGACAGGGGAATTGAAGCTTTCTTT. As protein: CASTQDRGIEAFF.

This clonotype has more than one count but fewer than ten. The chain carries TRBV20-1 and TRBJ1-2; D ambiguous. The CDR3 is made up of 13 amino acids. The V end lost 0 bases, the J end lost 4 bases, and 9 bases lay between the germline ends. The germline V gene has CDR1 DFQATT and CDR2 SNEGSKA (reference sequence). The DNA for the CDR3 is TGCAGTGCTAGAGAAGCAGAAATCTATGGCTACACCTTC. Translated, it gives CSAREAEIYGYTF.

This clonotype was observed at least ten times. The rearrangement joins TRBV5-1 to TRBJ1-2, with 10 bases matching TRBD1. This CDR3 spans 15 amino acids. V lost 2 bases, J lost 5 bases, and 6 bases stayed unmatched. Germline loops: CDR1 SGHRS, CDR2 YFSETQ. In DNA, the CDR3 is TGCGCCAGCAGCTTTGGGGACAGGGGAGAATATGGCTACACCTTC. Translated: CASSFGDRGEYGYTF.

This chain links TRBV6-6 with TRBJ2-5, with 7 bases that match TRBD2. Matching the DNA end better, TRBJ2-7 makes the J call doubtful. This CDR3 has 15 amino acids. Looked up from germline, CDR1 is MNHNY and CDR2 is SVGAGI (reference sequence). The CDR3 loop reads CASSFSGPRYYEQYF. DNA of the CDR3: TGTGCCAGCAGTTTTAGCGGGCCGCGGTACTACGAGCAGTACTTC.

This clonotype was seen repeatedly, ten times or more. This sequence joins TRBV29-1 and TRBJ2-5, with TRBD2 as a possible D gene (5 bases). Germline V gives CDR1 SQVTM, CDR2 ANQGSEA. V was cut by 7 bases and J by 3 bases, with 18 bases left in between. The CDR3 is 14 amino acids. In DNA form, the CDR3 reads TGCAGCGCCCCACTGATCTTGGGAGAAGAGACCCAGTACTTC. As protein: CSAPLILGEETQYF. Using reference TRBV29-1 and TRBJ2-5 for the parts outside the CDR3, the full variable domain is SAVISQKPSRDICQRGTSLTIQCQVDSQVTMMFWYRQQPGQSLTLIATANQGSEATYESGFVIDKFPISRPNLTFSTLTVSNMSPEDSSIYLCSAPLILGEETQYFGPGTRLLVL.

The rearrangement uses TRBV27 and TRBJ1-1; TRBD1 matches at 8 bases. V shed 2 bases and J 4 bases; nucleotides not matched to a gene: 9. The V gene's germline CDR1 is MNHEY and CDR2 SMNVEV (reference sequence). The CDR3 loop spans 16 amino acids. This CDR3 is CASSLEAGGSATEAFF. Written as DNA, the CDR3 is TGTGCCAGCAGTTTAGAGGCAGGGGGCTCGGCCACTGAAGCTTTCTTT.

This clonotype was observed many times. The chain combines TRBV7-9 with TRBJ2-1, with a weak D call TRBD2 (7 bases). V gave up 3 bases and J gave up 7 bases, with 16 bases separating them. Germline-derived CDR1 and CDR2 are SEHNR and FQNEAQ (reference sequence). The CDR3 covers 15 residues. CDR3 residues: CASSFGGRGGNEQFF. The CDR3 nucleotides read TGTGCCAGCAGCTTTGGCGGGAGAGGGGGGAATGAGCAGTTCTTC.

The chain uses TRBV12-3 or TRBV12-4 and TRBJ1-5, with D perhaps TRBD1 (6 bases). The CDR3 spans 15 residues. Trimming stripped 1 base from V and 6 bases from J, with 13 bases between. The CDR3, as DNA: TGTGCCAGCAGTTTAGTCACAGGGTACGGTCAGCCCCAGCATTTT. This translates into CASSLVTGYGQPQHF.

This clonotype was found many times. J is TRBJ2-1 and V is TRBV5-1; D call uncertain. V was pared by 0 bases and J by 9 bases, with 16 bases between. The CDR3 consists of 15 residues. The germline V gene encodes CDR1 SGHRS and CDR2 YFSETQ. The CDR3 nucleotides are TGCGCCAGCAGCTTGGCCTGGGCGACTGATGGTGAGCAGTTCTTC. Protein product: CASSLAWATDGEQFF.

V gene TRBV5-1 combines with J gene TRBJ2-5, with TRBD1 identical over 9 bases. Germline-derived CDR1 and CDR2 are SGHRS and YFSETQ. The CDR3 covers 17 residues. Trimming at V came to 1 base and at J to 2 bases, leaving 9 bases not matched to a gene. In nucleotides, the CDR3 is TGCGCCAGCAGCTTGAGGGTCGTTGGGACAGGGCAAGAGACCCAGTACTTC. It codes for CASSLRVVGTGQETQYF.

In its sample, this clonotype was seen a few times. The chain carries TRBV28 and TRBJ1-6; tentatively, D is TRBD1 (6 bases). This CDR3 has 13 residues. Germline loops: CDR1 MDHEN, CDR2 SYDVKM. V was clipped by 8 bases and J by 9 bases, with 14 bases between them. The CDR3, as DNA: TGTGCCAGCGGGACACTCCGGAGTTCACCCCTCCACTTT. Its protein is CASGTLRSSPLHF.

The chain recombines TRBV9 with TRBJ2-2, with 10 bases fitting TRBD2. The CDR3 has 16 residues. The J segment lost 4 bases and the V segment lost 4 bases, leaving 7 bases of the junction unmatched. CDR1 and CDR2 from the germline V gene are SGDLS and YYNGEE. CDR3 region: CASSPKREGGTGELFF. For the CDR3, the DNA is TGTGCCAGCAGCCCCAAGCGGGAGGGCGGCACCGGGGAGCTGTTTTTT.

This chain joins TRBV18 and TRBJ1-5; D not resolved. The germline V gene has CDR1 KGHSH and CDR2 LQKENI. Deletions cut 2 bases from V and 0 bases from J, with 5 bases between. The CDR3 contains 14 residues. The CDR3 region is CASSPSNSNQPQHF. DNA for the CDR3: TGTGCCAGCTCACCAAGCAATAGCAATCAGCCCCAGCATTTT.

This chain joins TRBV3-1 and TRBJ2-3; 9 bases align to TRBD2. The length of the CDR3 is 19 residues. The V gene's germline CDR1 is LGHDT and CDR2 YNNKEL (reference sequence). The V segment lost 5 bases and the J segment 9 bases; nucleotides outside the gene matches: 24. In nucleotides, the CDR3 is TGTGCCAGCAGCATCGGCTGGCTAGCGGGAATGGCGGTGAAAGGCACGCAGTATTTT. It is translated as CASSIGWLAGMAVKGTQYF.